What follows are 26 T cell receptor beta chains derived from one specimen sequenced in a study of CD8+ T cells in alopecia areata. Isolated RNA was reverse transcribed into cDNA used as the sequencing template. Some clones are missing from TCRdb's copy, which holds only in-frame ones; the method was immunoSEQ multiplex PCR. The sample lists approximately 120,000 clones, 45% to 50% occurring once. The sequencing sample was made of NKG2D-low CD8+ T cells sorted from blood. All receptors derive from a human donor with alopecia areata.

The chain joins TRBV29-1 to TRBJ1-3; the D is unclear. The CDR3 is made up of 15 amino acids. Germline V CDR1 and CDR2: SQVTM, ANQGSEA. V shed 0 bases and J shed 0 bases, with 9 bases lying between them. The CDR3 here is CSVEDGASSGNTIYF. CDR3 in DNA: TGCAGCGTTGAAGATGGCGCCTCCTCTGGAAACACCATATATTTT.

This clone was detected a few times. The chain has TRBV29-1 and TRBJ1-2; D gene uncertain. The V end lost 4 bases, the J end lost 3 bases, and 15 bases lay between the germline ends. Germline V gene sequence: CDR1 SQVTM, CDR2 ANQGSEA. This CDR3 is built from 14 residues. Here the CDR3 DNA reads TGCAGCGTTGTACCCGAGTCCGCCCACTATGGCTACACCTTC. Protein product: CSVVPESAHYGYTF.

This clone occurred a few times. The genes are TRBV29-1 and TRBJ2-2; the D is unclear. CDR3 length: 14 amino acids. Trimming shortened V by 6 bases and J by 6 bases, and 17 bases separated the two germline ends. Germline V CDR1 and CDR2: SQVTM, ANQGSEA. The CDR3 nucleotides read TGCAGCGTCGTCGGTCTCTCGACCCCCGGGGAGCTGTTTTTT. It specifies CSVVGLSTPGELFF.

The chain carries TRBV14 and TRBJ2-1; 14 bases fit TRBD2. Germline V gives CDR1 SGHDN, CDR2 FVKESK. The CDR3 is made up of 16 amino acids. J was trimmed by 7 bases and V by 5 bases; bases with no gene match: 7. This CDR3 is CASSYRLAGGPNEQFF. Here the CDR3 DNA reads TGTGCCAGCAGCTACCGACTAGCGGGGGGGCCTAATGAGCAGTTCTTC.

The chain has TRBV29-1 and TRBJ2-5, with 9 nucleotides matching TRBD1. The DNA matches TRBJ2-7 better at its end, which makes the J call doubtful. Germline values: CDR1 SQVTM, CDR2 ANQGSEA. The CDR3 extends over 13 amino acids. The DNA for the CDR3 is TGCAGCGTTGACCGAGGACAGGGGTACGAGCAGTACTTC. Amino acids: CSVDRGQGYEQYF.

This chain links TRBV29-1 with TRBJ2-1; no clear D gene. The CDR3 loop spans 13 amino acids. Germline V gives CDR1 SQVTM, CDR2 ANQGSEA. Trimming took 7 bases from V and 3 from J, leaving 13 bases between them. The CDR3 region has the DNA TGCAGCGGTTTTTCCCTCTTCTACAATGAGCAGTTCTTC. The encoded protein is CSGFSLFYNEQFF.

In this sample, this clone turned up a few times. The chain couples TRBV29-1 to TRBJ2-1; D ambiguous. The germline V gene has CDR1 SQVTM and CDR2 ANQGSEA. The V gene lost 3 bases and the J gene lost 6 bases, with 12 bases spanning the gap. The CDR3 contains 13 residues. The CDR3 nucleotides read TGCAGCGTTGAGAGGTTGGGCGTCAATGAGCAGTTCTTC. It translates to CSVERLGVNEQFF.

The chain's CDR3 is CASSRGTEYEQYF. CDR3 nucleotides: TGTGCCAGCAGTCGAGGGACGGAGTACGAGCAGTACTTC. The chain uses TRBV27 and TRBJ2-7; D is possibly TRBD1 or TRBD2 (5 bases each). V gave up 5 bases and J gave up 4 bases, with 12 bases separating them. Germline V CDR1 and CDR2: MNHEY, SMNVEV (reference sequence). CDR3 length: 13 residues.

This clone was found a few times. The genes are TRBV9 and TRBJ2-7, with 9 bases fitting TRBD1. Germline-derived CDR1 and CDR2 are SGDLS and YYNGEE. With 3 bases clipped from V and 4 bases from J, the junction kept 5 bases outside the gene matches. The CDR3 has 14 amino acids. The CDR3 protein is CASSADRGGYEQYF. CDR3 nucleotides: TGTGCCAGCAGCGCCGACAGGGGGGGATACGAGCAGTACTTC.

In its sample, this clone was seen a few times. CDR3 loop: CASSPGLAEDFTGELFF. The CDR3, as DNA: TGTGCCAGCAGTCCGGGACTAGCGGAGGACTTCACCGGGGAGCTGTTTTTT. The chain has TRBV28 and TRBJ2-2; TRBD2 matches at 11 bases. The CDR3 sequence is 17 residues long. V lost 5 bases, J lost 4 bases, and 9 bases stayed unmatched. Per germline, CDR1 MDHEN and CDR2 SYDVKM.

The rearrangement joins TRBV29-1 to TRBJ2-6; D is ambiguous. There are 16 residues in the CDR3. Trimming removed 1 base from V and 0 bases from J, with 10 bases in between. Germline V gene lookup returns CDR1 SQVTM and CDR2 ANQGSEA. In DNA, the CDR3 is TGCAGCGTTGAAGCGTCCTCGGCCTCTGGGGCCAACGTCCTGACTTTC. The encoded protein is CSVEASSASGANVLTF.

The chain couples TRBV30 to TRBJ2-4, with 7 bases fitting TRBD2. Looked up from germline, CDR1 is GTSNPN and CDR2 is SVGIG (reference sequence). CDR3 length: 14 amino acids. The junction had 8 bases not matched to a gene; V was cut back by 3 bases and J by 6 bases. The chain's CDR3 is CAWSPGEGGNIQYF. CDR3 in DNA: TGTGCCTGGAGCCCCGGGGAGGGCGGAAACATTCAGTACTTC.

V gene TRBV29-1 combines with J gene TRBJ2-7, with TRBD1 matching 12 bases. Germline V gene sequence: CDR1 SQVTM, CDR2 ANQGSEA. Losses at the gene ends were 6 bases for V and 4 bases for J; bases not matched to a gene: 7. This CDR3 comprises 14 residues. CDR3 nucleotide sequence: TGCAGCGTATCGACGGGACAGGGGGCTTACGAGCAGTACTTC. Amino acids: CSVSTGQGAYEQYF.

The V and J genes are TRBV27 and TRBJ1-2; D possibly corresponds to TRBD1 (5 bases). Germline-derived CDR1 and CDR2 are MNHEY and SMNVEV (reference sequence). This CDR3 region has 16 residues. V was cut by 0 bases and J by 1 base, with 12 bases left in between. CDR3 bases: TGTGCCAGCAGTTTATCGGCCGGACACTTTAACTATGGCTACACCTTC. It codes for CASSLSAGHFNYGYTF.

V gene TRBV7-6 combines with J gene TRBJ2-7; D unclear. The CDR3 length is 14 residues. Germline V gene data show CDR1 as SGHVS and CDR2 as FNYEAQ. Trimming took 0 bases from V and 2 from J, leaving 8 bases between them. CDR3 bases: TGTGCCAGCAGCTTAGCTCTGGGTACCTACGAGCAGTACTTC. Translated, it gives CASSLALGTYEQYF. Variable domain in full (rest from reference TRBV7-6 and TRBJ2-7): GAGVSQSPRYKVTKRGQDVALRCDPISGHVSLYWYRQALGQGPEFLTYFNYEAQQDKSGLPNDRFSAERPEGSISTLTIQRTEQRDSAMYRCASSLALGTYEQYFGPGTRLTVT.

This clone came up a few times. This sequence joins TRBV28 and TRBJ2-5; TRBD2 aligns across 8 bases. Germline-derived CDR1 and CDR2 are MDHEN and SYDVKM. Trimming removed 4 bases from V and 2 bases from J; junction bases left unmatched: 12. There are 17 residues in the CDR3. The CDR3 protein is CASSSYITSGPQETQYF. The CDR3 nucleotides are TGTGCCAGCAGTTCTTATATCACTAGCGGACCGCAAGAGACCCAGTACTTC.

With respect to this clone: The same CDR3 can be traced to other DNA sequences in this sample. The CDR3 is CSVGATEAFF. The CDR3 DNA reads TGCAGCGTCGGAGCCACTGAAGCTTTCTTT. The chain recombines TRBV29-1 with TRBJ1-1; D is uncertain. The ends were cut back, 6 bases at V and 4 bases at J, with 6 bases in the middle. This CDR3 has 10 amino acids. Germline-derived CDR1 and CDR2 are SQVTM and ANQGSEA.

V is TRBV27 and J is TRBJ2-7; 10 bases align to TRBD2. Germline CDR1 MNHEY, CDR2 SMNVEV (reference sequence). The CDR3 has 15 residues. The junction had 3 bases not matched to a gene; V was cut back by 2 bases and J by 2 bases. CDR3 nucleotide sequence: TGTGCCAGCAGTTTAACTAGCGGGAAAACCTACGAGCAGTACTTC. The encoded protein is CASSLTSGKTYEQYF.

CDR3 in amino acids: CASTEGGSDSYEQYF. CDR3 DNA sequence: TGTGCCAGCACTGAGGGAGGGAGCGACTCCTACGAGCAGTACTTC. J is TRBJ2-7 and V is TRBV7-2; TRBD2 agrees at 7 bases. This CDR3 comprises 15 residues. After removal of 7 bases from V and 0 bases from J, the junction contained 9 bases not matched to a gene. Germline V gene sequence: CDR1 SGHTA, CDR2 FQGNSA. Full variable domain (outside the CDR3, taken from reference TRBV7-2 and TRBJ2-7): GAGVSQSPSNKVTEKGKDVELRCDPISGHTALYWYRQSLGQGLEFLIYFQGNSAPDKSGLPSDRFSAERTGGSVSTLTIQRTQQEDSAVYLCASTEGGSDSYEQYFGPGTRLTVT.

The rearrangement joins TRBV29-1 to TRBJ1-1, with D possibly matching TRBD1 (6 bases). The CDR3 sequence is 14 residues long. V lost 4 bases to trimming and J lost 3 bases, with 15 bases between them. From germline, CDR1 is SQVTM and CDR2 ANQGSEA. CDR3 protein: CSVAQGPEYTEAFF. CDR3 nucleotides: TGCAGCGTTGCACAGGGCCCCGAGTACACTGAAGCTTTCTTT.

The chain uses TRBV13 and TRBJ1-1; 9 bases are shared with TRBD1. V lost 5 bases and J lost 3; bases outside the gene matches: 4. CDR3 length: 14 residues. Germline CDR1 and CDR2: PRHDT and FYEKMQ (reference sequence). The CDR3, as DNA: TGTGCCAGCAGCGATAGGACAGGGGACACTGAAGCTTTCTTT. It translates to CASSDRTGDTEAFF.

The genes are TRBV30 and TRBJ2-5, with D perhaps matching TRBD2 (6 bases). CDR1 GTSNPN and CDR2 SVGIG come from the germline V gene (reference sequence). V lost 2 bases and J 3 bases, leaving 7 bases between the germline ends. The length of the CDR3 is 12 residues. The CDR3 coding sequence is TGTGCCTGGAGTTGGGAGGAAGAGACCCAGTACTTC. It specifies CAWSWEEETQYF.

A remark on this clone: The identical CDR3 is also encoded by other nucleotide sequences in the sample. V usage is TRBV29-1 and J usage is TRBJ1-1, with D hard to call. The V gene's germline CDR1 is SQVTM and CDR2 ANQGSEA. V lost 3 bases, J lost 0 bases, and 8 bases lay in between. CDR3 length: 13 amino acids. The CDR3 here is CSVEPGLNTEAFF. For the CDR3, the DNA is TGCAGCGTTGAGCCGGGTCTGAACACTGAAGCTTTCTTT.

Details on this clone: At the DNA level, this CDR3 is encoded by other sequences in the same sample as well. The CDR3 DNA is TGCAGCGTCCTGGGGCAATCGAACACTGAAGCTTTCTTT. Translating gives CSVLGQSNTEAFF. This sequence joins TRBV29-1 and TRBJ1-1; a weak D match, TRBD1 (5 bases). Trimming shortened V by 6 bases and J by 1 base, and 12 bases separated the two germline ends. CDR3 length: 13 residues. Germline V lookup: CDR1 SQVTM, CDR2 ANQGSEA.

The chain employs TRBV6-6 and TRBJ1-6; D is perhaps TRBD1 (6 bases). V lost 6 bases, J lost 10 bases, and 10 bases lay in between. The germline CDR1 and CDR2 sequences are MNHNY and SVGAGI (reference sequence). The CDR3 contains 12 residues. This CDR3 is CASSPTGSPLHF. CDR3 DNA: TGTGCCAGCAGCCCAACAGGGTCACCCCTCCACTTT.

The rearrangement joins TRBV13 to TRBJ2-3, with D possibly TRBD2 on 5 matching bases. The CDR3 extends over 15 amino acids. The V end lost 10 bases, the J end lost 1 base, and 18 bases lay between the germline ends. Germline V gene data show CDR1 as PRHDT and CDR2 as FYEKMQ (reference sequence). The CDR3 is CATAGGVDRTDTQYF. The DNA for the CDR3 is TGTGCCACGGCAGGAGGAGTAGATCGCACAGATACGCAGTATTTT.